The 29 T cell receptor beta chains below all came from one sample that was sequenced in a study of blood T cell repertoires in COVID-19. Sequenced by immunoSEQ multiplex PCR; TCRdb stores in-frame clones only, minus some. The table lists about 200,000 clones, approximately 80% of them singletons. The material sequenced was peripheral blood. These TCRs come from a woman older than 75 with acute or convalescent COVID-19.

This clone was detected only a few times. This specimen includes other DNA sequences encoding the same CDR3. The chain has TRBV5-1 and TRBJ2-5, with 7 bases fitting TRBD1. V trimming: 2 bases; J trimming: 1 base; junction bases outside the gene matches: 2. CDR1 and CDR2 (germline): SGHRS, YFSETQ. This CDR3 spans 14 amino acids. In nucleotides, the CDR3 is TGCGCCAGCAGCTTAGGGACAGTCCAAGAGACCCAGTACTTC. Its protein product is CASSLGTVQETQYF.

The chain combines TRBV5-6 with TRBJ2-7, with no clear D. Germline CDR1 SGHDT, CDR2 YYEEEE. V lost 3 bases to trimming and J lost 2 bases, with 6 bases between them. The CDR3 length is 12 residues. CDR3 residues: CASSSRTYEQYF. The DNA for the CDR3 is TGTGCCAGCAGCTCGAGGACCTACGAGCAGTACTTC.

There are a few counts of this clone. This rearrangement joins TRBV7-9 to TRBJ1-1, with 7 bases fitting TRBD1. The germline V gene encodes CDR1 SEHNR and CDR2 FQNEAQ (reference sequence). The trim removed 3 bases at V and 4 bases at J, leaving 5 bases unmatched. CDR3 length equals 14 residues. The CDR3 spells CASSLTGYTTEAFF. The DNA of the CDR3 is TGTGCCAGCAGCTTGACAGGGTATACCACTGAAGCTTTCTTT.

This clone appeared a single time. The chain couples TRBV7-9 to TRBJ1-1; 8 bases line up with TRBD1. There are 15 residues in the CDR3. Trimming cost V 4 bases and J 1 base; bases outside gene matches: 5. Germline values: CDR1 SEHNR, CDR2 FQNEAQ (reference sequence). For the CDR3, the DNA is TGTGCCAGCAGCTCACAGGGGGTAGGGAACACTGAAGCTTTCTTT. Protein: CASSSQGVGNTEAFF.

The chain employs TRBV5-1 and TRBJ1-6; TRBD1 matches at 8 bases. Germline values: CDR1 SGHRS, CDR2 YFSETQ. V was pared by 4 bases and J by 8 bases, with 5 bases of the junction left unmatched. This CDR3 spans 14 amino acids. As DNA, the CDR3 is TGCGCCAGCAGCGCGGACAGGGAAGATTCACCCCTCCACTTT. As protein: CASSADREDSPLHF.

The chain combines TRBV20-1 with TRBJ1-3; the D is unclear. Between the trimmed V and J ends, which lost 3 bases and 4 bases, there was a span of 4 bases. Germline V lookup: CDR1 DFQATT, CDR2 SNEGSKA (reference sequence). This CDR3 is built from 11 residues. CDR3 in amino acids: CSASPGNTIYF. In DNA form, the CDR3 reads TGCAGTGCTAGTCCAGGAAACACCATATATTTT.

The genes are TRBV11-2 and TRBJ2-7; 7 bases are shared with TRBD1. The CDR3 is 15 residues long. V lost 5 bases to trimming and J lost 3 bases; unmatched junction nucleotides: 10. Germline V gene lookup returns CDR1 SGHAT and CDR2 FQNNGV. CDR3 residues: CASSTYRGVGYEQYF. CDR3 bases: TGTGCCAGCAGCACCTACAGGGGAGTTGGCTACGAGCAGTACTTC.

The rearrangement uses TRBV6-2 or TRBV6-3 and TRBJ1-5; D possibly corresponds to TRBD1 (5 bases). The CDR3 spans 14 residues. CDR1 and CDR2 (germline): MNHEY, SVGEGT. V was shortened by 2 bases and J by 0 bases, with 5 bases between the two germline ends. CDR3 loop: CASSYQGSNQPQHF. CDR3 coding DNA: TGTGCCAGCAGTTACCAGGGTAGCAATCAGCCCCAGCATTTT.

The chain is built from TRBV28 and TRBJ1-1; no definite D call. V lost 2 bases, J lost 2 bases, and 12 bases lay in between. This CDR3 comprises 15 residues. From germline, CDR1 is MDHEN and CDR2 SYDVKM. In nucleotides, the CDR3 is TGTGCCAGCAGTTTAAACCGGGGAGGTAACACTGAAGCTTTCTTT. Its translation is CASSLNRGGNTEAFF.

The chain combines TRBV2 with TRBJ2-5, with 7 bases aligning to TRBD1. The germline CDR1 and CDR2 sequences are SNHLY and FYNNEI. Unmatched junction bases numbered 8, after V lost 5 bases and J lost 5 bases. The CDR3 has 14 amino acids. The CDR3 reads CASSLRTGFETQYF. Written as DNA, the CDR3 is TGTGCCAGCAGTCTTCGGACAGGTTTTGAGACCCAGTACTTC.

This clone turned up a few times. The chain couples TRBV2 to TRBJ2-3; the match to TRBD1 covers 7 bases. The junction had 2 bases not matched to a gene; V was cut back by 5 bases and J by 0 bases. The germline V gene encodes CDR1 SNHLY and CDR2 FYNNEI. The CDR3 consists of 14 residues. The CDR3 nucleotides read TGTGCCAGCAGTCGGGACAGCAGCACAGATACGCAGTATTTT. The encoded protein is CASSRDSSTDTQYF.

The sample holds a few counts of this clone. This rearrangement joins TRBV3-1 (or the pseudogene TRBV3-2) to TRBJ2-7, with 9 nucleotides matching TRBD2. CDR3 size: 19 residues. The V gene end was trimmed by 5 bases and the J gene end by 1 base; junction bases not matched to a gene: 18. From germline, CDR1 is LGHDT and CDR2 YNNKEL (reference sequence). The CDR3 nucleotides read TGTGCCAGCAGCTGTATCTCCACCCCTCTAGCGGGGTTTTCCTACGAGCAGTACTTC. Its protein product is CASSCISTPLAGFSYEQYF.

The rearrangement links TRBV4-1 to TRBJ1-6; D not certain. CDR3 length equals 17 residues. In germline, CDR1 is MGHRA, CDR2 YSYEKL. V was pared by 4 bases and J by 7 bases, with 20 bases between. The CDR3 sequence: CASSPGGQRVLNSPLHF. The CDR3 DNA is TGCGCCAGCAGCCCCGGAGGGCAGAGGGTACTCAATTCACCCCTCCACTTT.

The V call is TRBV29-1, the J call TRBJ1-1; D gene ambiguous. Germline V lookup: CDR1 SQVTM, CDR2 ANQGSEA. This CDR3 has 12 residues. Deletions cut 4 bases from V and 1 base from J, with 7 bases between. This CDR3 is CSVGMWNTEAFF. The CDR3 DNA follows: TGCAGCGTTGGTATGTGGAACACTGAAGCTTTCTTT.

The CDR3, as DNA: TGTGCCAGCAGCCGGGAGCGGACTAGCGGGGGAGAGGATACGCAGTATTTT. Its translation: CASSRERTSGGEDTQYF. J is TRBJ2-3 and V is TRBV7-2; TRBD2 aligns across 13 bases. This CDR3 comprises 17 residues. The germline CDR1 and CDR2 sequences are SGHTA and FQGNSA. J lost 6 bases, V lost 5 bases, and 11 bases had no gene match.

This clone was found once. The chain combines TRBV5-5 with TRBJ2-2, with 9 bases fitting TRBD1. Per the germline V gene, CDR1 is SGHKS and CDR2 is YYEKEE (reference sequence). CDR3 length equals 16 residues. V shed 3 bases, J shed 6 bases, and the junction held 9 bases outside the gene matches. The CDR3, as DNA: TGTGCCAGCAGCTGGATGGACAGGGGAAACGCCGGGGAGCTGTTTTTT. Its translation is CASSWMDRGNAGELFF.

The chain combines TRBV6-5 with TRBJ1-1; 7 bases match TRBD1. CDR3 length: 15 residues. Losses at the gene ends were 6 bases for V and 1 base for J; bases not matched to a gene: 8. The V gene's germline CDR1 is MNHEY and CDR2 SVGAGI. In nucleotides, the CDR3 is TGTGCCAGCAGCCTCGTAGGGACAGAGAACACTGAAGCTTTCTTT. This translates into CASSLVGTENTEAFF.

The chain couples TRBV19 to TRBJ1-2; 8 nucleotides match TRBD1. The length of the CDR3 is 18 residues. V lost 3 bases to trimming and J lost 3 bases; unmatched junction nucleotides: 15. Germline CDR1 and CDR2: LNHDA and SQIVND (reference sequence). CDR3: CASSIFGQGIGQDYGYTF. CDR3 DNA sequence: TGTGCCAGTAGTATTTTCGGACAGGGAATCGGTCAGGACTATGGCTACACCTTC.

The CDR3 protein is CASTRGGLWSGGYTF. CDR3 DNA sequence: TGTGCCAGTACCCGGGGGGGGCTGTGGTCCGGCGGCTACACCTTC. This chain connects TRBV19 to TRBJ1-2; D is possibly TRBD1 (6 bases). The CDR3 extends over 15 amino acids. V was clipped by 7 bases and J by 8 bases, with 23 bases between them. Germline CDR1 and CDR2: LNHDA and SQIVND (reference sequence).

The J gene is TRBJ1-5, the V gene TRBV6-2 or TRBV6-3; 9 nucleotides agree with TRBD1. Germline loops: CDR1 MNHEY, CDR2 SVGEGT. V shed 3 bases and J 2 bases; nucleotides not matched to a gene: 8. The CDR3 length is 17 residues. CDR3 sequence (DNA): TGTGCCAGCAGTTATGGGACAGGGCCTCATGGCAATCAGCCCCAGCATTTT. The encoded protein is CASSYGTGPHGNQPQHF.

V gene TRBV30 combines with J gene TRBJ2-3; 7 bases are shared with TRBD1. The CDR3 is 13 amino acids. Per germline, CDR1 GTSNPN and CDR2 SVGIG (reference sequence). Unmatched junction bases numbered 4, after V lost 0 bases and J lost 7 bases. CDR3 coding DNA: TGTGCCTGGAGTGTAGGGGGCGCTTATACGCAGTATTTT. Residues: CAWSVGGAYTQYF.

This chain joins TRBV15 and TRBJ1-1; 8 positions agree with TRBD1. V lost 3 bases, J lost 5 bases, and 5 bases stayed unmatched. The CDR3 has 14 amino acids. The V gene's germline CDR1 is LNHNV and CDR2 YYDKDF (reference sequence). The DNA of the CDR3 is TGTGCCACCAGCAGCGGACAGGGAGGGACTGAAGCTTTCTTT. Amino acids: CATSSGQGGTEAFF.

This clone occurred once. The DNA of the CDR3 is TGTGCCAGTCGGCCCGGGAAGGCACCCCTCCACTTT. Translating gives CASRPGKAPLHF. The rearrangement uses TRBV12-3 or TRBV12-4 and TRBJ1-6; no clear D. This CDR3 has 12 residues. Trimming left V 9 bases short and J 11 bases short, with 14 bases between.

This rearrangement joins TRBV27 to TRBJ1-4; 9 positions match TRBD1. This CDR3 is built from 16 residues. J gave up 6 bases and V 4 bases, and 9 bases lay outside the gene matches. Germline V gene lookup returns CDR1 MNHEY and CDR2 SMNVEV (reference sequence). CDR3 sequence reads: CASSSGQGLRDEKLFF. CDR3 coding DNA: TGTGCCAGCAGTTCGGGACAGGGCCTTCGGGATGAAAAACTGTTTTTT.

The V gene is TRBV9, the J gene TRBJ2-5; TRBD1 is a possible D gene (5 bases). Trimming left V 2 bases short and J 2 bases short, with 7 bases between. The CDR3 consists of 13 residues. Germline V gives CDR1 SGDLS, CDR2 YYNGEE. CDR3: CASSVTDQETQYF. The DNA of the CDR3 is TGTGCCAGCAGCGTGACAGATCAAGAGACCCAGTACTTC.

This clone was counted a single time. This sequence joins TRBV27 and TRBJ1-2; 7 positions agree with TRBD1. The CDR3 spans 13 residues. The germline CDR1 and CDR2 sequences are MNHEY and SMNVEV (reference sequence). With 6 bases clipped from V and 7 bases from J, the junction kept 8 bases outside the gene matches. CDR3 sequence (DNA): TGTGCCAGCAGGAGGGGGCAGGGAGGTGGCTACACCTTC. The encoded protein is CASRRGQGGGYTF.

The chain has TRBV7-3 and TRBJ2-2; 7 nucleotides match TRBD2. CDR3 length: 15 residues. The ends lost 0 bases at V and 8 bases at J; junction bases unmatched: 6. Germline-derived CDR1 and CDR2 are SGHTA and FQGTGA. CDR3 bases: TGTGCCAGCAGCTTAACGGCGGGAGTGGGTGGGGAGCTGTTTTTT. It is translated as CASSLTAGVGGELFF. Full variable domain (remainder filled in from reference TRBV7-3 and TRBJ2-2): GAGVSQTPSNKVTEKGKYVELRCDPISGHTALYWYRQSLGQGPEFLIYFQGTGAADDSGLPNDRFFAVRPEGSVSTLKIQRTERGDSAVYLCASSLTAGVGGELFFGEGSRLTVL.

Only a few counts were recorded for this clone. The gene calls are TRBV10-3 and TRBJ2-1, with TRBD2 matching 11 bases. Germline V gives CDR1 ENHRY, CDR2 SYGVKD. Losses at the gene ends were 10 bases for V and 0 bases for J; bases not matched to a gene: 11. The CDR3 is 17 amino acids. CDR3 sequence reads: CATVLAGAISSYNEQFF. CDR3 coding DNA: TGTGCCACCGTACTAGCGGGGGCCATAAGCTCCTACAATGAGCAGTTCTTC.

For the CDR3, the DNA is TGTGCCACCAGCAGGAGCGGGACTACTACCAAAAACATTCAGTACTTC. Translated: CATSRSGTTTKNIQYF. The chain is built from TRBV15 and TRBJ2-4; 7 positions match TRBD2. The V gene's germline CDR1 is LNHNV and CDR2 YYDKDF (reference sequence). The CDR3 covers 16 residues. Trimming at V came to 3 bases and at J to 2 bases, leaving 7 bases not matched to a gene.